The 21 T cell receptor beta chains given below trace back to one sample, sequenced in a study of shared clonotypes between healthy human individuals (TCRdb year 2020). Library preparation used the immunoSEQ multiplex PCR assay. Not all clones reach the TCRdb copy of this immuneACCESS table, which keeps in-frame sequences only. Checked studies attribute under half of the gap to unresolved V genes and leave the rest unexplained. In all, the sample holds about 690,000 clones, and 90% of those were seen once. The ten largest clones take up 34% of the sample. Sequenced: memory CD8+ T cells from PBMCs. The cell subset or site tag for this specimen amounts to: CD45RO+ cells pooled with CCR7-negative TemRA cells. The receptors stem from a man younger than 35 in good health. Some clones in this sample may be carry-over from other donors' samples.

The rearrangement joins TRBV6-1 to TRBJ2-2, with 10 bases aligning to TRBD1. The junction had 5 bases not matched to a gene; V was cut back by 4 bases and J by 3 bases. This CDR3 spans 16 amino acids. Germline assignment: CDR1 MNHNS and CDR2 SASEGT. For the CDR3, the DNA is TGTGCCAGCAGTGCCCGGACAGGGGGTTACACCGGGGAGCTGTTTTTT. Its protein is CASSARTGGYTGELFF.

The V call is TRBV21-1, the J call TRBJ1-5; TRBD1 reflects the table's D call only, with no check against the DNA. TRBV21-1 is assigned pseudogene status. The CDR3 consists of 15 residues. CDR3 sequence (DNA): TGTGCCAGCAGCAAAGATCCACAGGGCAGGCAGCCCCAGCATTTT. Its translation: CASSKDPQGRQPQHF.

The chain is built from TRBV7-9 and TRBJ2-7; no reliable D call. The V end lost 1 base, the J end lost 5 bases, and 6 bases lay between the germline ends. Looked up from germline, CDR1 is SEHNR and CDR2 is FQNEAQ (reference sequence). The CDR3 extends over 12 amino acids. Here the CDR3 reads CASSLVFDEQYF. The CDR3 DNA is TGTGCCAGCAGCTTAGTATTTGACGAGCAGTACTTC. Full variable domain (missing parts from reference TRBV7-9 and TRBJ2-7): DTGVSQNPRHKITKRGQNVTFRCDPISEHNRLYWYRQTLGQGPEFLTYFQNEAQLEKSRLLSDRFSAERPKGSFSTLEIQRTEQGDSAMYLCASSLVFDEQYFGPGTRLTVT.

The chain carries TRBV19 and TRBJ2-1; the D gene is possibly TRBD1 (5 bases). Looked up from germline, CDR1 is LNHDA and CDR2 is SQIVND (reference sequence). V was trimmed by 8 bases and J by 6 bases, leaving 8 bases between them. CDR3 length: 11 residues. CDR3 in DNA: TGTGCCAGTTCTGACAGCAATGAGCAGTTCTTC. It encodes CASSDSNEQFF.

In this sample, this clone turned up a few times. Other nucleotide sequences in the sample specify the same CDR3. The V call is TRBV4-3, the J call TRBJ1-1; D not resolved. There are 14 residues in the CDR3. V was trimmed by 0 bases and J by 1 base, leaving 6 bases between them. Looked up from germline, CDR1 is LGHNA and CDR2 is YSLEER. The CDR3 nucleotides are TGCGCCAGCAGCCAAGATCTAAGGAACACTGAAGCTTTCTTT. Residues: CASSQDLRNTEAFF.

The chain links TRBV28 to TRBJ2-7; 7 bases match TRBD1. The germline V gene has CDR1 MDHEN and CDR2 SYDVKM. After removal of 5 bases from V and 0 bases from J, the junction contained 16 bases not matched to a gene. This CDR3 has 18 amino acids. CDR3 nucleotides: TGTGCCAGCAGTCTTGTAGCCCTGGGACAGTTGGGCTCCTACGAGCAGTACTTC. Residues: CASSLVALGQLGSYEQYF. The full variable domain, completed using reference TRBV28 and TRBJ2-7, is DVKVTQSSRYLVKRTGEKVFLECVQDMDHENMFWYRQDPGLGLRLIYFSYDVKMKEKGDIPEGYSVSREKKERFSLILESASTNQTSMYLCASSLVALGQLGSYEQYFGPGTRLTVT.

This clone has a single count. The rearrangement joins TRBV12-5 to TRBJ2-5; a possible D gene is TRBD1 (5 bases). The germline V and J ends were trimmed by 4 bases and 5 bases, with 23 bases remaining between them. The CDR3 covers 17 residues. CDR1 and CDR2 (germline): LGHNT, FRNRAP. CDR3 sequence (DNA): TGTGCTAGTGGTTCCTTCTTGCCCCAGGGTTACGGGGAGACCCAGTACTTC. Residues: CASGSFLPQGYGETQYF. The full variable domain, in which reference TRBV12-5 and TRBJ2-5 provide the parts outside the CDR3, is DARVTQTPRHKVTEMGQEVTMRCQPILGHNTVFWYRQTMMQGLELLAYFRNRAPLDDSGMPKDRFSAEMPDATLATLKIQPSEPRDSAVYFCASGSFLPQGYGETQYFGPGTRLLVL.

This clone is a singleton in its sample. The chain joins TRBV11-2 to TRBJ2-7, with a weak D call TRBD1 (6 bases). Germline lookup yields CDR1 SGHAT and CDR2 FQNNGV. Trimming left V 4 bases short and J 6 bases short, with 16 bases between. CDR3 length: 14 amino acids. The CDR3 nucleotides read TGTGCCAGCAGCTCCGGGACACCCGCGCCCGAGCAGTACTTC. This encodes CASSSGTPAPEQYF.

Notes on this clone: A read error is likely here: a far larger clone is one base away. V and J are TRBV10-1 and TRBJ2-5; no clear D gene. CDR1 is WNHNN and CDR2 is SYGVQD in the germline V gene (reference sequence). The CDR3 is 11 residues long. V was shortened by 3 bases and J by 1 base, with 0 bases between the two germline ends. CDR3 coding DNA: TGCGCCAGCAGTGACCAAGAGACCCAGTACTTC. Translating gives CASSDQETQYF.

The chain links TRBV9 to TRBJ2-5; the D gene is possibly TRBD1 (5 bases). CDR3 length: 18 residues. Trimming pared 4 bases from V and 5 bases from J, leaving 27 bases between. Germline V gene lookup returns CDR1 SGDLS and CDR2 YYNGEE. This CDR3 reads CASSHGKVGRRHEETQYF. CDR3 DNA: TGTGCCAGCAGCCACGGAAAGGTGGGGCGGCGACATGAGGAGACCCAGTACTTC.

The genes are TRBV29-1 and TRBJ2-2; 7 positions agree with TRBD2. The V gene end was trimmed by 4 bases and the J gene end by 5 bases; junction bases not matched to a gene: 4. Germline assignment: CDR1 SQVTM and CDR2 ANQGSEA. The CDR3 is 13 residues long. CDR3 coding DNA: TGCAGCGTTGTGCGGGGGAATACCGGGGAGCTGTTTTTT. Its translation: CSVVRGNTGELFF.

The chain combines TRBV10-3 with TRBJ2-1, with D uncertain. The germline V gene encodes CDR1 ENHRY and CDR2 SYGVKD. The V end was cut by 0 bases, the J end by 0 bases, with 6 bases between. The CDR3 sequence is 15 residues long. CDR3 nucleotide sequence: TGTGCCATCAGTGAGTCGAGGAGCTCCTACAATGAGCAGTTCTTC. Its protein product is CAISESRSSYNEQFF.

The chain couples TRBV29-1 to TRBJ2-3; tentative D call: TRBD1 (5 bases). The ends were cut back, 5 bases at V and 4 bases at J, with 19 bases in the middle. The CDR3 totals 15 residues. CDR1 SQVTM and CDR2 ANQGSEA come from the germline V gene. CDR3 sequence reads: CSVLGQGPVADTQYF. CDR3 nucleotide sequence: TGCAGCGTTCTGGGTCAGGGTCCGGTGGCAGATACGCAGTATTTT.

This chain uses TRBV5-1 with TRBJ2-1, with D unclear. This CDR3 is built from 13 residues. Trimming left V 1 base short and J 8 bases short, with 10 bases between. CDR1 is SGHRS and CDR2 is YFSETQ in the germline V gene. The CDR3 spells CASSLFSRDEQFF. The CDR3 DNA sequence: TGCGCCAGCAGCTTGTTTTCCCGGGATGAGCAGTTCTTC.

The chain recombines TRBV29-1 with TRBJ1-2; D unresolved. This CDR3 has 13 amino acids. Trimming took 2 bases from V and 1 from J, leaving 8 bases between them. Germline assignment: CDR1 SQVTM and CDR2 ANQGSEA. CDR3 amino acids: CSVEMGYNYGYTF. DNA for the CDR3: TGCAGCGTTGAAATGGGCTATAACTATGGCTACACCTTC. Looking up the rest from reference TRBV29-1 and TRBJ1-2 gives the full variable domain: SAVISQKPSRDICQRGTSLTIQCQVDSQVTMMFWYRQQPGQSLTLIATANQGSEATYESGFVIDKFPISRPNLTFSTLTVSNMSPEDSSIYLCSVEMGYNYGYTFGSGTRLTVV.

V gene TRBV27 combines with J gene TRBJ2-1, with 9 bases identical to TRBD2. Trimming took 6 bases from V and 4 from J; bases not matched to a gene: 7. In germline, CDR1 is MNHEY, CDR2 SMNVEV (reference sequence). The CDR3 extends over 15 amino acids. CDR3 nucleotides: TGTGCCAGCAGGAAGACTAGCGGAGCTTACAATGAGCAGTTCTTC. Protein product: CASRKTSGAYNEQFF.

The chain combines TRBV11-2 with TRBJ2-1; no clear D. V shed 1 base and J shed 5 bases, with 12 bases lying between them. Germline V lookup: CDR1 SGHAT, CDR2 FQNNGV. CDR3 length: 15 residues. CDR3 in DNA: TGTGCCAGCAGCTTAGGCTGGGTTCTGGACAATGAGCAGTTCTTC. The encoded protein is CASSLGWVLDNEQFF.

The J gene is TRBJ1-5, the V gene TRBV5-8, with 12 bases fitting TRBD1. V lost 4 bases and J lost 0; bases outside the gene matches: 11. Germline V gene data show CDR1 as SGHTS and CDR2 as YDEGEE. The CDR3 totals 19 residues. The CDR3 DNA follows: TGTGCCAGCAGCAGGGAAACCGGGACAGGGGGCAATAGCAATCAGCCCCAGCATTTT. It encodes CASSRETGTGGNSNQPQHF.

V gene TRBV19 combines with J gene TRBJ2-1; TRBD2 aligns across 8 bases. The length of the CDR3 is 15 residues. The germline V gene encodes CDR1 LNHDA and CDR2 SQIVND (reference sequence). V shed 7 bases and J 5 bases; nucleotides not matched to a gene: 10. CDR3: CASKGSAGGHNEQFF. In nucleotides, the CDR3 is TGTGCCAGTAAGGGGTCGGCGGGGGGACACAATGAGCAGTTCTTC.

The chain employs TRBV28 and TRBJ1-5; D perhaps matches TRBD1 (5 bases). In germline, CDR1 is MDHEN, CDR2 SYDVKM. The CDR3 contains 14 residues. V lost 6 bases and J lost 5, with 14 bases in between. The DNA for the CDR3 is TGTGCCAGCAGCCCACGGCAGGGCGATCAGCCCCAGCATTTT. Translated, it gives CASSPRQGDQPQHF. Looking up the rest from reference TRBV28 and TRBJ1-5 gives the full variable domain: DVKVTQSSRYLVKRTGEKVFLECVQDMDHENMFWYRQDPGLGLRLIYFSYDVKMKEKGDIPEGYSVSREKKERFSLILESASTNQTSMYLCASSPRQGDQPQHFGDGTRLSIL.

V is TRBV14 and J is TRBJ2-3; no definite D call. CDR3 length: 13 residues. CDR1 and CDR2 from the germline V gene are SGHDN and FVKESK. The ends were cut back, 4 bases at V and 9 bases at J, with 14 bases in the middle. In nucleotides, the CDR3 is TGTGCCAGCAGCCCAGTAACCGCCATAACGCAGTATTTT. It is translated as CASSPVTAITQYF.